This record looks at one T cell receptor (beta chain) sequence and its context. No antigen is known for it. This sample is part of a study of T cell responses to AZD1222 COVID-19 vaccine. General study points: Reportedly, nearly half of unique spike TCRs recognized epitopes outside B.1.351/B.1.1.7 mutations. Only five to seven individuals given AZD1222 were seropositive at baseline.

Here immunoSEQ multiplex PCR was the method, and the copy in TCRdb shows in-frame clones only, minus some. Of 95,000 to 110,000 clones in the sample, roughly 90% were seen once. The sequencing used peripheral blood, collected 28 days after the second AZD1222 dose. This receptor was taken from an adult who received the AZD1222 COVID-19 vaccine.

The CDR3 DNA reads TGTGCCAGCAGCCAATCTCACACCGGGGAGCTGTTTTTT. It is translated as CASSQSHTGELFF. This chain uses TRBV3-1 (or the pseudogene TRBV3-2) with TRBJ2-2; no definite D call. V was pared by 2 bases and J by 3 bases, with 4 bases between. Germline V lookup: CDR1 LGHDT, CDR2 YNNKEL (reference sequence). The CDR3 length is 13 residues.